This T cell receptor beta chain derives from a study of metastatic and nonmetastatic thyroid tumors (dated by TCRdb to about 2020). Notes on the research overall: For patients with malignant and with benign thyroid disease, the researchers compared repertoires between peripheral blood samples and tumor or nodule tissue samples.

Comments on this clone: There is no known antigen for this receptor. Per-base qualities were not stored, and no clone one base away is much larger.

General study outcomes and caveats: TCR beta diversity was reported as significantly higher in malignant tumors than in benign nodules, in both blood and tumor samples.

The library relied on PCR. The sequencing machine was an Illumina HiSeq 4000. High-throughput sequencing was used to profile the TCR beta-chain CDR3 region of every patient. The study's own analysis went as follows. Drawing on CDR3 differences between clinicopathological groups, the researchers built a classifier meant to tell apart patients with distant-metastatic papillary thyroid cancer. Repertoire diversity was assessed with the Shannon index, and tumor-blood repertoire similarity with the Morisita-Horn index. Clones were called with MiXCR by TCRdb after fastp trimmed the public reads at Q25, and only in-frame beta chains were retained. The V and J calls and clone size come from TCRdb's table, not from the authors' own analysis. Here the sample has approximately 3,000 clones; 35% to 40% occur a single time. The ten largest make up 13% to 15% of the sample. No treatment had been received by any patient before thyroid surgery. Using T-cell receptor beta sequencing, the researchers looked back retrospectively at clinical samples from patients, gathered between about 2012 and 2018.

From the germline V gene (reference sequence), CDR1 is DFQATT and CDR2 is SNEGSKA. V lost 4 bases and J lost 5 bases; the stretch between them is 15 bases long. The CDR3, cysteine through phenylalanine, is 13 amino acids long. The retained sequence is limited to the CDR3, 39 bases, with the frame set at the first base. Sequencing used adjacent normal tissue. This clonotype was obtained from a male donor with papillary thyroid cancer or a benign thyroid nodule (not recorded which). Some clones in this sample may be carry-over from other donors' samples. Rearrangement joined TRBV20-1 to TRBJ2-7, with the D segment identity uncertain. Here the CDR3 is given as CSAMDPLTDEQYF. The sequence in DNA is TGCAGTGCTATGGACCCCTTGACTGACGAGCAGTACTTC.